This section outlines one TCR beta chain sequence together with its context. Its antigen remains unknown. The sample originates from a study of Ad26.COV2.S vaccination and SARS-CoV-2 variants. Study-wide findings and caveats: After vaccination, reports described spike-specific CD8+ and CD4+ T cell responses as showing substantial breadth. Responses of T cells in total may have been underestimated by the TCR breadth and depth analyses. Vaccinated individuals (as opposed to placebo recipients) had higher spike-specific TCR breadth. Participants given vaccine showed non-spike TCR breadth similar to that of placebo recipients.

Trimming cost V 9 bases and J 2 bases, with 8 bases left between them. Looked up from germline, CDR1 is LNHDA and CDR2 is SQIVND (reference sequence). The CDR3 spans 12 residues. Data came from immunoSEQ multiplex PCR; TCRdb stores just in-frame clones and leaves some out. Among approximately 340,000 clones listed, around 90% were seen once. The chain links TRBV19 to TRBJ1-5; the D gene is possibly TRBD1 (6 bases). This sequence was found in a human donor who had recovered from COVID-19. The sample in question was peripheral blood, obtained after recovery from COVID-19. For the CDR3, the DNA is TGTGCCAGCAGACAGGGCAATCAGCCCCAGCATTTT. The encoded protein is CASRQGNQPQHF. The full variable domain, with the rest looked up from reference TRBV19 and TRBJ1-5, is DGGITQSPKYLFRKEGQNVTLSCEQNLNHDAMYWYRQDPGQGLRLIYYSQIVNDFQKGDIAEGYSVSREKKESFPLTVTSAQKNPTAFYLCASRQGNQPQHFGDGTRLSIL.